This TCR beta chain emerged from a study of T cell responses to AZD1222 COVID-19 vaccine. Sequencing used immunoSEQ multiplex PCR; TCRdb keeps in-frame clones, though not all of them. The table records 150,000 or so clones, about 90% of them present only once. Germline CDR1 reads SGDLS; CDR2 reads YYNGEE. Deletions cut 4 bases from V and 4 bases from J, with 17 bases between. CDR3 length equals 15 residues. Findings and limits, study-wide: At baseline, just a handful of AZD1222 recipients tested seropositive. Two AZD1222 doses significantly raised spike-specific TCR breadth and depth over controls.

In regard to this clone: Its target is unknown.

The chain employs TRBV9 and TRBJ2-5; the D is unclear. The specimen comprised peripheral blood, sampled 28 days after the second AZD1222 dose. The clonotype was recovered from an adult who received the AZD1222 COVID-19 vaccine. CDR3 protein: CASSPRSRGPETQYF. For the CDR3, the DNA is TGTGCCAGCAGCCCCCGCTCCCGCGGTCCAGAGACCCAGTACTTC.